This entry lists 11 T cell receptor beta chains sequenced from one sample in a study of post-analysis software for immune sequencing data. Study-level points and caveats: There were a few TRBV segments more frequent in patients than controls, and TRBV5-6, TRBV5-1 and TRBV20-1 were among them.

The antigens these receptors bind are not known. TCR beta cDNA libraries included unique molecular identifiers. MiXCR, applied by TCRdb to the PCR reads, yields one record per CDR3 protein. The top ten clones hold more than 0.45% of a sample with some 690,000 distinct CDR3 sequences, about 27% of them seen once. The material sequenced was blood. Receptor source: a girl aged 5-17 years with multiple sclerosis.

The rearrangement links TRBV7-9 to TRBJ2-5; 12 positions agree with TRBD2. CDR1 is SEHNR and CDR2 is FQNEAQ in the germline V gene (reference sequence). The CDR3 runs 15 residues. J gave up 11 bases and V 5 bases, and 12 bases lay outside the gene matches. In DNA form, the CDR3 reads TGTGCCAGCAGCGCCACTAGCGGGGGGATGAATGAGCAGTACTTC. Protein sequence: CASSATSGGMNEQYF.

Here the CDR3 DNA reads TGTGCCAGCAAACATGGTGGGTGGGACGAGCAGTACTTC. This translates into CASKHGGWDEQYF. This chain links TRBV12-3 or TRBV12-4 with TRBJ2-7, with D hard to call. V lost 7 bases, J lost 5 bases, and 15 bases lay in between. The CDR3 is made up of 13 amino acids.

The sample holds a few counts of this clonotype. The CDR3 loop is CASSYLSDEQYF. The CDR3 DNA reads TGTGCCAGCAGCTATTTAAGTGACGAGCAGTACTTC. The rearrangement joins TRBV7-2 to TRBJ2-7; D ambiguous. Trimming removed 4 bases at V and 5 bases at J, with 9 bases between. Germline CDR1 is SGHTA and CDR2 is FQGNSA. This CDR3 region has 12 residues. Together with reference TRBV7-2 and TRBJ2-7, the CDR3 gives the full variable domain: GAGVSQSPSNKVTEKGKDVELRCDPISGHTALYWYRQSLGQGLEFLIYFQGNSAPDKSGLPSDRFSAERTGGSVSTLTIQRTQQEDSAVYLCASSYLSDEQYFGPGTRLTVT.

The genes are TRBV27 and TRBJ2-7, with a possible D match to TRBD1 (5 bases). V lost 5 bases, J lost 5 bases, and 19 bases lay in between. This CDR3 is built from 15 residues. Germline CDR1 reads MNHEY; CDR2 reads SMNVEV (reference sequence). CDR3 loop: CASSELSLRGNEQYF. The CDR3 nucleotides are TGTGCCAGCAGTGAACTGAGCCTAAGGGGAAACGAGCAGTACTTC.

The sample holds a few counts of this clonotype. The CDR3: CASSSRLAGNTEAFF. The CDR3 DNA is TGTGCCAGCAGCTCTAGATTGGCGGGGAACACTGAAGCTTTCTTT. This chain links TRBV7-2 with TRBJ1-1; no clear D gene. V gave up 4 bases and J gave up 1 base, with 13 bases separating them. The CDR3 runs to 15 residues. Per the germline V gene, CDR1 is SGHTA and CDR2 is FQGNSA. Using reference TRBV7-2 and TRBJ1-1 for the parts outside the CDR3, the full variable domain is GAGVSQSPSNKVTEKGKDVELRCDPISGHTALYWYRQSLGQGLEFLIYFQGNSAPDKSGLPSDRFSAERTGGSVSTLTIQRTQQEDSAVYLCASSSRLAGNTEAFFGQGTRLTVV.

This clonotype occurred a few times. The chain is built from TRBV24-1 and TRBJ1-2; no clear D gene. V shed 2 bases and J shed 4 bases, with 4 bases lying between them. Per the germline V gene, CDR1 is KGHDR and CDR2 is SFDVKD. This CDR3 contains 12 residues. CDR3 residues: CATSDSIYGYTF. CDR3 bases: TGTGCCACCAGTGATTCGATCTATGGCTACACCTTC.

Only a few counts were recorded for this clonotype. The chain carries TRBV24-1 and TRBJ2-7; TRBD1 is a possible D gene (6 bases). CDR1 KGHDR and CDR2 SFDVKD come from the germline V gene. Trimming left V 3 bases short and J 2 bases short, with 13 bases between. The CDR3 is 15 residues long. CDR3 nucleotides: TGTGCCACCAGTGATCCCCAGGGGCCCCCCTACGAGCAGTACTTC. As protein: CATSDPQGPPYEQYF.

This clonotype has at least ten counts. The chain employs TRBV28 and TRBJ2-7; D is perhaps TRBD1 or TRBD2 (5 bases each). Germline values: CDR1 MDHEN, CDR2 SYDVKM. CDR3 size: 14 residues. V lost 2 bases and J lost 6, with 14 bases in between. This CDR3 is CASSLPAGTGEQYF. CDR3 in DNA: TGTGCCAGCAGTTTACCAGCCGGGACGGGCGAGCAGTACTTC.

A remark on this clonotype: An end of the junction differs from the germline gene, which may be a read error. The V call is TRBV4-3, the J call TRBJ2-1; 9 positions match TRBD2. The CDR3 runs 16 residues. CDR1 is LGHNA and CDR2 is YSLEER in the germline V gene. CDR3 in amino acids: CASSQVGGRAYNEQFF. CDR3 DNA sequence: TGCGCCAGCAGCCAAGTCGGCGGGAGGGCCTATAATGAGCAGTTCTTC.

The chain employs TRBV15 and TRBJ1-5; TRBD1 matches at 8 bases. The germline CDR1 and CDR2 sequences are LNHNV and YYDKDF (reference sequence). The CDR3 extends over 15 amino acids. V gave up 1 base and J gave up 4 bases; unmatched junction bases: 3. Here the CDR3 DNA reads TGTGCCACCAGCAGAGGCAGGACAGGGAATCAGCCCCAGCATTTT. This encodes CATSRGRTGNQPQHF. The variable domain in full, with the rest retrieved from reference TRBV15 and TRBJ1-5, is DAMVIQNPRYQVTQFGKPVTLSCSQTLNHNVMYWYQQKSSQAPKLLFHYYDKDFNNEADTPDNFQSRRPNTSFCFLDIRSPGLGDTAMYLCATSRGRTGNQPQHFGDGTRLSIL.

CDR3 sequence reads: CASERNNTDTQYF. CDR3 DNA sequence: TGTGCCAGCGAACGGAACAACACAGATACGCAGTATTTT. V gene TRBV7-9 combines with J gene TRBJ2-3; no clear D gene. This CDR3 comprises 13 residues. Germline V gene sequence: CDR1 SEHNR, CDR2 FQNEAQ (reference sequence). V lost 8 bases, J lost 2 bases, and 11 bases lay in between.